The sequence of this T cell receptor (beta chain) was determined in a study of molecular identifiers for immune sequencing clone quantification. There are 15 residues in the CDR3. V lost 1 base and J lost 2, with 12 bases in between. Germline V gene lookup returns CDR1 SEHNR and CDR2 FQNEAQ (reference sequence). MiXCR was run by TCRdb on the PCR reads, yielding one entry per CDR3 protein. The sample contains about 640,000 distinct CDR3 sequences, just under 20% of which appear only once. The TCR sequence derives from a human donor in good health. Some libraries in this study had Jurkat cell RNA spiked in. This rearrangement joins TRBV7-9 to TRBJ2-7, with D unclear. Material for sequencing was naive CD8+ T cells from blood, with Jurkat cell RNA spiked in. Indicated subset: FACS-sorted CD8+CD4-CCR7+CD45RA+ naive T cells. DNA for the CDR3: TGTGCCAGCAGCTTAGTAGGAGACATAGCCTACGAGCAGTACTTC. This sequence encodes CASSLVGDIAYEQYF. The variable domain in full, completed from reference TRBV7-9 and TRBJ2-7, reads DTGVSQNPRHKITKRGQNVTFRCDPISEHNRLYWYRQTLGQGPEFLTYFQNEAQLEKSRLLSDRFSAERPKGSFSTLEIQRTEQGDSAMYLCASSLVGDIAYEQYFGPGTRLTVT.